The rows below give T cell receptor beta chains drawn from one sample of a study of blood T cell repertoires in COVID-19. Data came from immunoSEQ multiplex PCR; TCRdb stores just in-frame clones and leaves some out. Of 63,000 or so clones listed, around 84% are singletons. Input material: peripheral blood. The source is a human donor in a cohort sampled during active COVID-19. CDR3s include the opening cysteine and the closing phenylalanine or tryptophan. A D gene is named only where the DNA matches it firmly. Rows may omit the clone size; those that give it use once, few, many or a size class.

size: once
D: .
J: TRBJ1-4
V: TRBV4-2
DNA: TGTGCCAGCAGCGTCGGGGGGCCAAATGAAAAACTGTTTTTT
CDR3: CASSVGGPNEKLFF

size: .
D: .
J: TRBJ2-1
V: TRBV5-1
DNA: TGCGCCAGCAGCTTGGGCACACTAGCTGGCCATGAGCAGTTCTTC
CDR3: CASSLGTLAGHEQFF

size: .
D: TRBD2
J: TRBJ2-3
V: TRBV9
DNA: TGTGCCAGCAGCCCAGGCCTACTAGCGGGGGGCACAGATACGCAGTATTTT
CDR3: CASSPGLLAGGTDTQYF

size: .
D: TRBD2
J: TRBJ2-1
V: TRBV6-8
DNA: TGTGCCAGCAGAAGGGTTTTTAAGCGGGGGGGCCTTAATGAGCAGTTCTTC
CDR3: CASRRVFKRGGLNEQFF

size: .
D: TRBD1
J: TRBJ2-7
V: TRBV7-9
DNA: TGTGCCAGCAGCTTACCCGGGACAGGGGTCTACGAGCAGTACTTC
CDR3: CASSLPGTGVYEQYF

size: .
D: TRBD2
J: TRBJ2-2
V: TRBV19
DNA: TGTGCCAGCTTGAGCGGGATGCACACCGGGGAGCTGTTTTTT
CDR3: CASLSGMHTGELFF

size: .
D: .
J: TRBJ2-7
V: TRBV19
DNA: TGTGCCAGCCAACCCGGGCAGGGGCCCGACGAGCAGTACTTC
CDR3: CASQPGQGPDEQYF

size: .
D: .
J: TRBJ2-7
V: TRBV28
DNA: TGTGCCAGCAGCGCTCCTTTTGAGGGAGGTGGTTACGAGCAGTACTTC
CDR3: CASSAPFEGGGYEQYF

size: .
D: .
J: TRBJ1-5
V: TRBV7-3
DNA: TGTGCCAGCAGCTTAAGCCGGCCCCACCAGGATCAGCCCCAGCATTTT
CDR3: CASSLSRPHQDQPQHF

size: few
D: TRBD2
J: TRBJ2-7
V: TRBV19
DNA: TGTGCCAGTAGTAGGGGAGGGTCCTACGAGCAGTACTTC
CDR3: CASSRGGSYEQYF

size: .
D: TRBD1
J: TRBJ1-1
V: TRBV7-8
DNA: TGTGCCAGCAGCTACCGGGACAGGAGCTCTGAAGCTTTCTTT
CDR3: CASSYRDRSSEAFF

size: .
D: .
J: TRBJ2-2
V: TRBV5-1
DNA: TGCGCCAGCAGCTTCTACACCGGGGAGCTGTTTTTT
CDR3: CASSFYTGELFF

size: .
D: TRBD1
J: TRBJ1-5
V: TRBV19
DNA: TGTGCCAGTAGTCCCCCCCCGGGACAGGCGGTGCCCCGTGAGAATCAGCCCCAGCATTTT
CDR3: CASSPPPGQAVPRENQPQHF

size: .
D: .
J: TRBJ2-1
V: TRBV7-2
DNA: TGTGCCAGCAGCATGAGGGGGGGCGAGGGGTTCAATGAGCAGTTCTTC
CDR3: CASSMRGGEGFNEQFF

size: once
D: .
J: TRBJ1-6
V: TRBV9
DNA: TGTGCCAGCAGCGTGAAGGCGGAGAATTCACCCCTCCACTTT
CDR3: CASSVKAENSPLHF

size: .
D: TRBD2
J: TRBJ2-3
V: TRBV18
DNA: TGTGCCAGCTCACCGAACCCGACTAGCGGGGGGCCCCTGAACCGTTATACGCAGTATTTT
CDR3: CASSPNPTSGGPLNRYTQYF